This T cell receptor beta chain originates from a study of shared clonotypes between healthy human individuals. Study-level findings and limits: The represented genetic and exposure-history diversity was limited by the small number of donors.

Clones were sequenced by immunoSEQ multiplex PCR, and TCRdb holds only the in-frame ones, with some missing. The sample lists some 2 million clones, 90% to 95% occurring once. Worth noting for this clone: What it binds is not known.

V lost 4 bases, J lost 4 bases, and 12 bases stayed unmatched. The CDR3 contains 17 residues. The germline CDR1 and CDR2 sequences are SGHNT and YYREEE (reference sequence). The sample comprised naive CD4+ T cells sorted from blood. Subset given: CD45RA+ positively selected. This TCR came from a man between 18 and 35 years old in good health. The rearrangement joins TRBV5-4 to TRBJ1-4, with 8 positions matching TRBD1. CDR3 nucleotide sequence: TGTGCCAGCAGCACGGTACAAGGACAGGGAAATAATGAAAAACTGTTTTTT. Its translation: CASSTVQGQGNNEKLFF. The full variable domain, rest sourced from reference TRBV5-4 and TRBJ1-4, is ETGVTQSPTHLIKTRGQQVTLRCSSQSGHNTVSWYQQALGQGPQFIFQYYREEENGRGNFPPRFSGLQFPNYSSELNVNALELDDSALYLCASSTVQGQGNNEKLFFGSGTQLSVL.